This TCR beta chain was recorded in a study of identical twins. MiXCR, applied by TCRdb to the 5' RACE reads, yields one record per CDR3 protein. The sample has 310,000 or so distinct CDR3 sequences; less than 9% are singletons. The table lists this clonotype with a few counts. The antigen remains unidentified. General study findings and limits: There was an excess of low generation probability in the out-of-frame alpha sequences that twins shared.

Germline V lookup: CDR1 SEHNR, CDR2 FQNEAQ (reference sequence). V lost 1 base to trimming and J lost 8 bases; unmatched junction nucleotides: 7. The CDR3 spans 17 residues. These data also featured in a second study, about yellow fever vaccine responses in identical twins.

The chain carries TRBV7-9 and TRBJ2-1; the match to TRBD2 covers 14 bases. Sequencing was done on a sample of memory (CD45RO+) T cells sorted from blood. This clonotype was obtained from a woman aged 18 to 35 in good health. Here the CDR3 DNA reads TGTGCCAGCAGCTTAGTTGAGACTAGCGGGGGGGCCCATGAGCAGTTCTTC. This encodes CASSLVETSGGAHEQFF.